These T cell receptor beta chains were read from a single sample in a study of control samples from healthy donors and cancer patients. TCRdb's copy holds only in-frame clones and misses some; the assay was immunoSEQ multiplex PCR. Of some 140,000 clones detected, over 85% appear once; the ten largest clones hold about 11%. The sequenced sample was blood. These receptors were obtained from a young man in good health. CDR3s include the opening cysteine and the closing phenylalanine or tryptophan. Fields, in order: D gene, J gene, V gene, CDR3 length, clone size, CDR3 protein, CDR3 DNA. D genes are given only for firm matches. Only part of the rows carry a size: once, few, many, or a class if the clone is expanded.

d_gene: TRBD2
j_gene: TRBJ2-7
v_gene: TRBV28
len: 16
abundance: NA
CDR3aa: CASSGSKTSVGHEQYF
CDR3nt: TGTGCCAGCAGTGGGAGTAAGACTAGCGTCGGTCACGAGCAGTACTTC

d_gene: NA
j_gene: TRBJ1-5
v_gene: TRBV28
len: 12
abundance: NA
CDR3aa: CASSLNNQPQHF
CDR3nt: TGTGCCAGCAGTTTAAACAATCAGCCCCAGCATTTT

d_gene: NA
j_gene: TRBJ1-2
v_gene: TRBV12-3/TRBV12-4
len: 13
abundance: NA
CDR3aa: CASSFQGGYGYTF
CDR3nt: TGTGCCAGCAGTTTCCAGGGAGGCTATGGCTACACCTTC

d_gene: TRBD1
j_gene: TRBJ2-7
v_gene: TRBV5-1
len: 16
abundance: NA
CDR3aa: CASSLDPGTASYEQYF
CDR3nt: TGCGCCAGCAGCTTGGACCCCGGGACAGCCTCCTACGAGCAGTACTTC

d_gene: NA
j_gene: TRBJ1-1
v_gene: TRBV9
len: 14
abundance: NA
CDR3aa: CASSSQSSNTEAFF
CDR3nt: TGTGCCAGCAGCTCACAGTCTTCGAACACTGAAGCTTTCTTT

d_gene: TRBD2
j_gene: TRBJ2-3
v_gene: TRBV5-4
len: 15
abundance: NA
CDR3aa: CASSLDTSGRDTQYF
CDR3nt: TGTGCCAGCAGCTTGGATACTAGCGGGAGAGATACGCAGTATTTT

d_gene: NA
j_gene: TRBJ2-1
v_gene: TRBV28
len: 12
abundance: NA
CDR3aa: CASTLASNEQFF
CDR3nt: TGTGCCAGCACCCTAGCGAGCAATGAGCAGTTCTTC

d_gene: TRBD1
j_gene: TRBJ2-1
v_gene: TRBV28
len: 17
abundance: NA
CDR3aa: CASRRPTGTGKVYEQFF
CDR3nt: TGTGCCAGCAGACGCCCTACCGGGACAGGGAAAGTTTATGAGCAGTTCTTC

d_gene: NA
j_gene: TRBJ1-1
v_gene: TRBV10-2
len: 13
abundance: NA
CDR3aa: CASSQSENTEAFF
CDR3nt: TGCGCCAGCAGTCAAAGCGAGAACACTGAAGCTTTCTTT

d_gene: NA
j_gene: TRBJ2-1
v_gene: TRBV2
len: 18
abundance: NA
CDR3aa: CASSEWGLGTSSYNEQFF
CDR3nt: TGTGCCAGCAGTGAATGGGGTTTGGGTACCAGCTCCTACAATGAGCAGTTCTTC

d_gene: NA
j_gene: TRBJ2-7
v_gene: TRBV6-5
len: 15
abundance: NA
CDR3aa: CASSYGSGRPDEQYF
CDR3nt: TGTGCCAGCAGTTATGGATCCGGGAGACCTGACGAGCAGTACTTC

d_gene: TRBD1
j_gene: TRBJ1-2
v_gene: TRBV4-1
len: 15
abundance: NA
CDR3aa: CASSQAATGRYGYTF
CDR3nt: TGCGCCAGCAGCCAAGCCGCGACAGGGCGTTATGGCTACACCTTC

d_gene: NA
j_gene: TRBJ2-1
v_gene: TRBV12-5
len: 16
abundance: NA
CDR3aa: CASGLVIRYWANEQFF
CDR3nt: TGTGCTAGTGGTTTGGTAATCAGGTATTGGGCTAATGAGCAGTTCTTC

d_gene: NA
j_gene: TRBJ2-3
v_gene: TRBV6-5
len: 15
abundance: NA
CDR3aa: CASSYGGLSTDTQYF
CDR3nt: TGTGCCAGCAGTTACGGGGGGCTAAGCACAGATACGCAGTATTTT

d_gene: NA
j_gene: TRBJ1-6
v_gene: TRBV11-3
len: 13
abundance: NA
CDR3aa: CASSSLYNSPLHF
CDR3nt: TGTGCCAGCAGCTCCCTTTATAATTCACCCCTCCACTTT

d_gene: NA
j_gene: TRBJ1-6
v_gene: TRBV6-2/TRBV6-3
len: 15
abundance: NA
CDR3aa: CASSYGSSYNSPLHF
CDR3nt: TGTGCCAGCAGTTACGGAAGCTCCTATAATTCACCCCTCCACTTT

d_gene: NA
j_gene: TRBJ2-7
v_gene: TRBV5-4
len: 12
abundance: few
CDR3aa: CASSLDGYEQYF
CDR3nt: TGTGCCAGCAGCTTGGACGGATACGAGCAGTACTTC

d_gene: NA
j_gene: TRBJ1-5
v_gene: TRBV29-1
len: 13
abundance: NA
CDR3aa: CSVAGGLNQPQHF
CDR3nt: TGCAGCGTTGCCGGGGGGCTCAATCAGCCCCAGCATTTT

d_gene: TRBD2
j_gene: TRBJ2-3
v_gene: TRBV6-2/TRBV6-3
len: 15
abundance: NA
CDR3aa: CASSYSLAGADTQYF
CDR3nt: TGTGCCAGCAGTTACTCTCTAGCGGGAGCAGATACGCAGTATTTT

d_gene: TRBD2
j_gene: TRBJ2-3
v_gene: TRBV7-2
len: 17
abundance: NA
CDR3aa: CASSSLGLAGVGDTQYF
CDR3nt: TGTGCCAGCAGCTCCTTGGGGCTAGCGGGAGTTGGAGATACGCAGTATTTT

d_gene: NA
j_gene: TRBJ1-2
v_gene: TRBV6-2/TRBV6-3
len: 13
abundance: NA
CDR3aa: CASSYTGSYGYTF
CDR3nt: TGTGCCAGCAGTTACACCGGGAGCTATGGCTACACCTTC

d_gene: NA
j_gene: TRBJ1-2
v_gene: TRBV4-2
len: 15
abundance: NA
CDR3aa: CASSLGQTDFYGYTF
CDR3nt: TGTGCCAGCAGCCTCGGACAGACCGATTTCTATGGCTACACCTTC

d_gene: NA
j_gene: TRBJ2-7
v_gene: TRBV7-9
len: 15
abundance: NA
CDR3aa: CASSLAPTGQYEQYF
CDR3nt: TGTGCCAGCAGCTTAGCCCCGACAGGCCAGTACGAGCAGTACTTC

d_gene: NA
j_gene: TRBJ2-2
v_gene: TRBV5-6
len: 16
abundance: once
CDR3aa: CASSPGGGPTAGELFF
CDR3nt: TGTGCCAGCAGCCCCGGTGGAGGCCCTACAGCCGGGGAGCTGTTTTTT

d_gene: TRBD1
j_gene: TRBJ1-6
v_gene: TRBV30
len: 14
abundance: NA
CDR3aa: CAWSLRGQNSPLHF
CDR3nt: TGTGCCTGGAGTCTTAGGGGGCAGAATTCACCCCTCCACTTT

d_gene: NA
j_gene: TRBJ2-2
v_gene: TRBV20-1
len: 13
abundance: NA
CDR3aa: CSASRTNAGELFF
CDR3nt: TGCAGTGCTAGTCGGACGAATGCCGGGGAGCTGTTTTTT

d_gene: TRBD1
j_gene: TRBJ1-5
v_gene: TRBV7-8
len: 15
abundance: once
CDR3aa: CASSPQDRGNQPQHF
CDR3nt: TGTGCCAGCAGCCCGCAGGACAGGGGCAATCAGCCCCAGCATTTT

d_gene: TRBD2
j_gene: TRBJ2-1
v_gene: TRBV4-2
len: 15
abundance: NA
CDR3aa: CASSQRREDYNEQFF
CDR3nt: TGTGCCAGCAGCCAGAGGCGGGAGGACTACAATGAGCAGTTCTTC

d_gene: NA
j_gene: TRBJ2-1
v_gene: TRBV27
len: 15
abundance: NA
CDR3aa: CASSRNGILHNEQFF
CDR3nt: TGTGCCAGCAGCCGGAACGGGATTCTCCACAATGAGCAGTTCTTC

d_gene: NA
j_gene: TRBJ1-4
v_gene: TRBV11-3
len: 15
abundance: NA
CDR3aa: CASSLFGDHEEKLFF
CDR3nt: TGTGCCAGCAGCTTATTTGGTGACCATGAAGAAAAACTGTTTTTT

d_gene: NA
j_gene: TRBJ2-7
v_gene: TRBV9
len: 14
abundance: NA
CDR3aa: CASSVAGRTYEQYF
CDR3nt: TGTGCCAGCAGCGTAGCGGGACGGACGTACGAGCAGTACTTC

d_gene: NA
j_gene: TRBJ2-2
v_gene: TRBV2
len: 14
abundance: NA
CDR3aa: CASSSATNTGELFF
CDR3nt: TGTGCCAGCAGTTCCGCCACGAACACCGGGGAGCTGTTTTTT

d_gene: NA
j_gene: TRBJ1-5
v_gene: TRBV19
len: 15
abundance: NA
CDR3aa: CASSIEGQSNQPQHF
CDR3nt: TGTGCCAGTAGTATAGAAGGGCAGAGCAATCAGCCCCAGCATTTT

d_gene: NA
j_gene: TRBJ1-5
v_gene: TRBV21-1
len: 13
abundance: once
CDR3aa: CASSRGPIRPQHF
CDR3nt: TGTGCCAGCAGCAGAGGACCCATTCGGCCCCAGCATTTT

d_gene: TRBD1
j_gene: TRBJ1-1
v_gene: TRBV28
len: 14
abundance: NA
CDR3aa: CASSFPTGGTEAFF
CDR3nt: TGTGCCAGCAGTTTTCCGACAGGGGGCACTGAAGCTTTCTTT

d_gene: TRBD1
j_gene: TRBJ2-7
v_gene: TRBV25-1
len: 14
abundance: NA
CDR3aa: CASSEKGAESKQYF
CDR3nt: TGTGCCAGCAGTGAAAAGGGGGCAGAGTCTAAGCAGTACTTC

d_gene: NA
j_gene: TRBJ2-7
v_gene: TRBV7-8
len: 13
abundance: NA
CDR3aa: CASSLDGPYEQYF
CDR3nt: TGTGCCAGCAGCTTAGACGGTCCCTACGAGCAGTACTTC

d_gene: TRBD1
j_gene: TRBJ1-2
v_gene: TRBV4-3
len: 15
abundance: NA
CDR3aa: CASSQALGQDYGYTF
CDR3nt: TGCGCCAGCAGCCAAGCCCTGGGACAGGACTATGGCTACACCTTC

d_gene: NA
j_gene: TRBJ2-1
v_gene: TRBV3-1/TRBV3-2
len: 13
abundance: NA
CDR3aa: CASRGAPGGEQFF
CDR3nt: TGTGCCAGCAGAGGCGCCCCGGGTGGTGAGCAGTTCTTC

d_gene: TRBD2
j_gene: TRBJ2-1
v_gene: TRBV5-5
len: 14
abundance: NA
CDR3aa: CASSFGLAVNEQFF
CDR3nt: TGTGCCAGCAGCTTCGGACTAGCGGTCAATGAGCAGTTCTTC

d_gene: NA
j_gene: TRBJ1-5
v_gene: TRBV28
len: 12
abundance: NA
CDR3aa: CASSLINQPQHF
CDR3nt: TGTGCCAGCAGTCTCATTAACCAGCCCCAGCATTTT

d_gene: TRBD2
j_gene: TRBJ2-1
v_gene: TRBV30
len: 16
abundance: NA
CDR3aa: CAWTPTGLAGSNEQFF
CDR3nt: TGTGCCTGGACCCCTACGGGACTAGCGGGTTCCAATGAGCAGTTCTTC

d_gene: NA
j_gene: TRBJ2-3
v_gene: TRBV12-3/TRBV12-4
len: 11
abundance: NA
CDR3aa: CASQRTDTQYF
CDR3nt: TGTGCCAGCCAACGCACAGATACGCAGTATTTT

d_gene: TRBD2
j_gene: TRBJ2-4
v_gene: TRBV3-1/TRBV3-2
len: 15
abundance: NA
CDR3aa: CASSQIRGRDDIQYF
CDR3nt: TGTGCCAGCAGCCAGATCCGCGGGAGGGACGACATTCAGTACTTC

d_gene: NA
j_gene: TRBJ1-1
v_gene: TRBV7-8
len: 14
abundance: once
CDR3aa: CASSVQSVNTEAFF
CDR3nt: TGTGCCAGCAGCGTACAGTCAGTGAACACTGAAGCTTTCTTT

d_gene: NA
j_gene: TRBJ1-4
v_gene: TRBV24-1
len: 12
abundance: NA
CDR3aa: CATSDPEGKLFF
CDR3nt: TGTGCCACCAGTGACCCAGAAGGAAAACTGTTTTTT

d_gene: NA
j_gene: TRBJ1-1
v_gene: TRBV19
len: 15
abundance: NA
CDR3aa: CASSRPGAPNTEAFF
CDR3nt: TGTGCCAGTAGTAGGCCAGGCGCACCGAACACTGAAGCTTTCTTT

d_gene: NA
j_gene: TRBJ1-3
v_gene: TRBV6-2/TRBV6-3
len: 13
abundance: NA
CDR3aa: CASSNAHGNTIYF
CDR3nt: TGTGCCAGCAGTAACGCCCACGGGAACACCATATATTTT

d_gene: NA
j_gene: TRBJ1-5
v_gene: TRBV27
len: 13
abundance: NA
CDR3aa: CASSTRGGQPQHF
CDR3nt: TGTGCCAGCAGTACCAGGGGAGGGCAGCCCCAGCATTTT

d_gene: NA
j_gene: TRBJ2-3
v_gene: TRBV2
len: 16
abundance: NA
CDR3aa: CASSDPTWNSTDTQYF
CDR3nt: TGTGCCAGCAGTGACCCCACGTGGAATAGCACAGATACGCAGTATTTT

d_gene: TRBD2
j_gene: TRBJ2-2
v_gene: TRBV7-3
len: 17
abundance: once
CDR3aa: CASSTFLAGGPTGELFF
CDR3nt: TGTGCCAGCAGCACCTTTTTAGCGGGAGGGCCCACCGGGGAGCTGTTTTTT

d_gene: NA
j_gene: TRBJ2-7
v_gene: TRBV15
len: 15
abundance: NA
CDR3aa: CATSRDRYSMSEQYF
CDR3nt: TGTGCCACCAGCAGAGATAGGTACAGCATGTCGGAGCAGTACTTC

d_gene: NA
j_gene: TRBJ2-3
v_gene: TRBV5-1
len: 13
abundance: NA
CDR3aa: CASSFRDTDTQYF
CDR3nt: TGCGCCAGCAGCTTTCGGGACACAGATACGCAGTATTTT

d_gene: TRBD1
j_gene: TRBJ2-1
v_gene: TRBV6-4
len: 15
abundance: once
CDR3aa: CASSERTGSFNEQFF
CDR3nt: TGTGCCAGCAGTGAAAGGACAGGGAGCTTCAATGAGCAGTTCTTC

d_gene: NA
j_gene: TRBJ1-2
v_gene: TRBV9
len: 13
abundance: NA
CDR3aa: CASSGLGLDGYTF
CDR3nt: TGTGCCAGCAGCGGACTTGGCCTTGATGGCTACACCTTC

d_gene: TRBD1
j_gene: TRBJ1-1
v_gene: TRBV7-9
len: 18
abundance: NA
CDR3aa: CASSDYWDSRSMNTEAFF
CDR3nt: TGTGCCAGCAGCGATTATTGGGACAGCAGAAGCATGAACACTGAAGCTTTCTTT

d_gene: NA
j_gene: TRBJ2-5
v_gene: TRBV7-2
len: 14
abundance: NA
CDR3aa: CASSLDSPSGTQYF
CDR3nt: TGTGCCAGCAGCTTAGACTCCCCATCCGGGACCCAGTACTTC

d_gene: NA
j_gene: TRBJ1-4
v_gene: TRBV28
len: 11
abundance: NA
CDR3aa: CASTFSEKLFF
CDR3nt: TGTGCCAGCACTTTCAGCGAAAAACTGTTTTTT

d_gene: TRBD1
j_gene: TRBJ2-7
v_gene: TRBV30
len: 15
abundance: NA
CDR3aa: CAWSVSGTANYEQYF
CDR3nt: TGTGCCTGGAGTGTCAGTGGGACAGCTAACTACGAGCAGTACTTC

d_gene: NA
j_gene: TRBJ1-2
v_gene: TRBV5-1
len: 15
abundance: NA
CDR3aa: CASSLGSGVDYGYTF
CDR3nt: TGCGCCAGCAGCTTGGGTTCAGGGGTGGACTATGGCTACACCTTC